The 8 T cell receptor beta chains presented below share a single source sample, sequenced in a study of OX40 agonist ivuxolimab in advanced cancers. Method: immunoSEQ multiplex PCR; TCRdb's copy keeps in-frame clones and lacks some. The repertoire holds under 95,000 clones, 75% to 90% seen once, with approximately 1.2% in the top ten. The starting material was CD4+ or CD8+ T cells sorted from blood, obtained in a trial of the OX40 agonist ivuxolimab. Source of these receptors: an adult with an advanced solid tumor such as melanoma, head and neck, liver or kidney cancer.

V usage is TRBV6-5 and J usage is TRBJ2-7, with 10 bases lining up with TRBD2. The CDR3 extends over 15 amino acids. The germline V gene has CDR1 MNHEY and CDR2 SVGAGI. V shed 5 bases, J shed 4 bases, and the junction held 8 bases outside the gene matches. CDR3 DNA sequence: TGTGCCAGCAGTCAAAGCGGGGGGGCCCATTACGAGCAGTACTTC. This gives the protein CASSQSGGAHYEQYF.

This clone appeared a single time. The rearrangement joins TRBV4-1 to TRBJ1-3, with D uncertain. Germline V gives CDR1 MGHRA, CDR2 YSYEKL. Trimming took 2 bases from V and 7 from J, leaving 12 bases between them. CDR3 size: 14 residues. CDR3 coding DNA: TGCGCCAGCAGCCAAAACAAGGGCTGGAACACCATATATTTT. Translated, it gives CASSQNKGWNTIYF.

The rearrangement joins TRBV4-1 to TRBJ2-1, with a tentative D call TRBD1 (5 bases). With 0 bases removed from V and 7 bases from J, the gap between germline ends came to 13 bases. CDR1 is MGHRA, CDR2 YSYEKL, per germline. This CDR3 region has 15 residues. The CDR3 DNA sequence: TGCGCCAGCAGCCAAGACAGGGTTAATCTGAATGAGCAGTTCTTC. This translates into CASSQDRVNLNEQFF.

This rearrangement joins TRBV2 to TRBJ2-5, with TRBD2 as a possible D gene (6 bases). CDR1 and CDR2 (germline): SNHLY, FYNNEI. The V and J ends lost 8 bases and 7 bases respectively, with 20 bases between them. The CDR3 contains 14 residues. In DNA form, the CDR3 reads TGTGCCAGCTTAGTGGAGGGTCAGGCAGGGACCCAGTACTTC. Translated, it gives CASLVEGQAGTQYF.

This clone was found a few times. The V gene is TRBV6-5, the J gene TRBJ2-7, with D possibly being TRBD1 (6 bases). CDR1 and CDR2 (germline): MNHEY, SVGAGI. The CDR3 length is 13 residues. V was trimmed by 6 bases and J by 6 bases, leaving 15 bases between them. DNA for the CDR3: TGTGCCAGCAGGAAACAGGGTACGGGCGAGCAGTACTTC. Protein: CASRKQGTGEQYF.

The chain uses TRBV6-5 and TRBJ1-2; no reliable D call. The CDR3 consists of 14 residues. Germline assignment: CDR1 MNHEY and CDR2 SVGAGI. Trimming shortened V by 5 bases and J by 0 bases, and 10 bases separated the two germline ends. The CDR3 loop is CASSADSPNYGYTF. The CDR3 nucleotides read TGTGCCAGCAGTGCAGATTCTCCTAACTATGGCTACACCTTC.

This clone was recorded once. The gene calls are TRBV9 and TRBJ2-5, with TRBD2 matching 11 bases. Germline CDR1 and CDR2: SGDLS and YYNGEE. This CDR3 has 18 residues. Unmatched junction bases numbered 16, after V lost 4 bases and J lost 5 bases. The CDR3 DNA reads as TGTGCCAGCAGCACCGGGACTAGCGGAAGGGGGGGAGTGGAGACCCAGTACTTC. Translation gives CASSTGTSGRGGVETQYF.

The CDR3, as DNA: TGTGCCAGCAGCTTTCAGGCGCCCACCTACGAGCAGTACTTC. It specifies CASSFQAPTYEQYF. This chain connects TRBV7-8 to TRBJ2-7, with D unclear. Germline-derived CDR1 and CDR2 are SGHVS and FQNEAQ. V lost 3 bases to trimming and J lost 2 bases, with 11 bases between them. CDR3 length: 14 residues.